This T cell receptor (beta chain) appears in the sequencing data of a study of T-cell reconstitution after alpha-beta-depleted transplantation in children. General study points: By about two months after transplant, alpha-beta T cells reportedly arose from several hundred graft clones that had expanded. Fresh T-cell production supplied most of the T-cell counts and diversity seen one year after transplant. Some patients owed their high day-60 TCRbeta diversity to surviving recipient T cells and thymic progenitors.

This clonotype has just one count. Its antigen is still unknown. Preparation of the TCRbeta library used unique molecular identifiers. One entry per CDR3 protein results from TCRdb running MiXCR on the PCR reads. The sample shows around 580,000 distinct CDR3 sequences, approximately 30% of them seen only once. This specimen was PBMCs, taken before TCRalphabeta/CD19-depleted stem cell transplant. This receptor was identified in a boy under two years old with Wiskott-Aldrich syndrome, due to receive a stem cell transplant.

CDR3 in DNA: TGCAGCGTTGAGTCACGCACCCAGCAGCAGTTCTTC. This codes for CSVESRTQQQFF. The rearrangement links TRBV29-1 to TRBJ2-1; D is ambiguous. V gave up 3 bases and J gave up 11 bases, with 14 bases separating them. This CDR3 has 12 amino acids. From germline, CDR1 is SQVTM and CDR2 ANQGSEA.